Described below is a single TCR beta chain sequence and its context. This sample stems from a study of patients and donors after allogeneic stem cell transplantation. Via MiXCR, TCRdb re-called the RT-PCR reads, giving one row per CDR3 protein. The sample comprises 800,000 to 1,000,000 distinct CDR3 sequences, more than 15% of which are singletons, and roughly 6% rests with the top ten. The CDR3 extends over 15 amino acids. CDR1 and CDR2 (germline): KGHSH, LQKENI. Deletions cut 2 bases from V and 4 bases from J, with 14 bases between. The chain joins TRBV18 to TRBJ2-5; no firm D call. The receptor comes from a human donor who was either an allogeneic HSCT recipient or a stem cell or donor lymphocyte infusion donor (not recorded which). It is not recorded whose cells these are; they may come from a transplant donor. The sample comprised blood, either unsorted or a sorted T cell fraction (not recorded which). The CDR3 spells CASSPKESVGETQYF. CDR3 DNA sequence: TGTGCCAGCTCACCAAAGGAATCTGTTGGAGAGACCCAGTACTTC.